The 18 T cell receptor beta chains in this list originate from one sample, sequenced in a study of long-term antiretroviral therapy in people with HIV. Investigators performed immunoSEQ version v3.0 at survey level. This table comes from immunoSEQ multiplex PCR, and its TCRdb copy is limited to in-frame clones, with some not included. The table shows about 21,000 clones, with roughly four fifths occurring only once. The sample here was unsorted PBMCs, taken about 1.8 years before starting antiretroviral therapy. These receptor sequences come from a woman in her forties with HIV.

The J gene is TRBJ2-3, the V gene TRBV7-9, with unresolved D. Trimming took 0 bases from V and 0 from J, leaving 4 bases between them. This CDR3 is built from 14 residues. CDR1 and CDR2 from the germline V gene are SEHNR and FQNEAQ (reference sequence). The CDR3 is CASSLAASTDTQYF. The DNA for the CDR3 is TGTGCCAGCAGCTTAGCGGCCAGCACAGATACGCAGTATTTT.

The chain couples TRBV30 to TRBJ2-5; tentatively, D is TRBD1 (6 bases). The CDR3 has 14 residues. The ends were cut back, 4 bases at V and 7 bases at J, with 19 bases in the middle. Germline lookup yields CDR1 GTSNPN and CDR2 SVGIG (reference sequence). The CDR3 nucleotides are TGTGCCTGGACCCGGACAGAGGGGCTGGGGACCCAGTACTTC. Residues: CAWTRTEGLGTQYF.

The CDR3 protein is CASSSEDNPGNTIYF. CDR3 bases: TGTGCCAGCAGCTCGGAGGACAATCCTGGAAACACCATATATTTT. The rearrangement uses TRBV5-6 and TRBJ1-3; D is possibly TRBD1 (5 bases). CDR3 length: 15 residues. Trimming removed 3 bases from V and 2 bases from J, with 12 bases in between. Germline V gene data show CDR1 as SGHDT and CDR2 as YYEEEE.

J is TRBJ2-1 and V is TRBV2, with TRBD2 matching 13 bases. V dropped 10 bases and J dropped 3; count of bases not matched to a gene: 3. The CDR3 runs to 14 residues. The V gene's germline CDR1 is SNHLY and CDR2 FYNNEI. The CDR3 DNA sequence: TGTGCCAACGGACTAGCGGGAGACTACAATGAGCAGTTCTTC. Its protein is CANGLAGDYNEQFF.

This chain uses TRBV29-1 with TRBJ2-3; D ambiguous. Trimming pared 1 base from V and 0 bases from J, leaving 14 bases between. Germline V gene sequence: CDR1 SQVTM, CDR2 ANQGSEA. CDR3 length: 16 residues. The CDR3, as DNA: TGCAGCGTTGAAGCCAAGACGAAGACTAGCACAGATACGCAGTATTTT. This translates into CSVEAKTKTSTDTQYF.

The CDR3 protein is CASSQGTGFINEKLFF. The CDR3, as DNA: TGTGCCAGCAGCCAAGGGACAGGGTTTATTAATGAAAAACTGTTTTTT. This chain joins TRBV5-6 and TRBJ1-4, with 9 bases that match TRBD1. The germline V gene encodes CDR1 SGHDT and CDR2 YYEEEE. V lost 4 bases and J lost 4; bases outside the gene matches: 8. The CDR3 is 16 residues long.

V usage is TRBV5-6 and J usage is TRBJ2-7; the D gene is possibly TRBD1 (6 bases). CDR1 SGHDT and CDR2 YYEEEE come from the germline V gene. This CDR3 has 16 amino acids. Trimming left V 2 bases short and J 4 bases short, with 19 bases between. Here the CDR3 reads CASSFDPFTGKYEQYF. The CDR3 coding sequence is TGTGCCAGCAGCTTCGATCCGTTCACAGGGAAGTACGAGCAGTACTTC.

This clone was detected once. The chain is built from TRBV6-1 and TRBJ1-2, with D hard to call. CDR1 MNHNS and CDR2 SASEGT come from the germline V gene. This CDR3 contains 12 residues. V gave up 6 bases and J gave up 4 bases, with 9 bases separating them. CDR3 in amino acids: CASRLNSYGYTF. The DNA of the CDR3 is TGTGCCAGCAGGTTGAATAGCTATGGCTACACCTTC.

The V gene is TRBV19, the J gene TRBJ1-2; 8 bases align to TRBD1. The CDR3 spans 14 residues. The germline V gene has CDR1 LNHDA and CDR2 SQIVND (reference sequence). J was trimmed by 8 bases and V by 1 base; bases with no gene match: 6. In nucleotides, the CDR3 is TGTGCCAGTAGTATAGGCAGGGCAGGGGGCGGCTACACCTTC. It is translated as CASSIGRAGGGYTF.

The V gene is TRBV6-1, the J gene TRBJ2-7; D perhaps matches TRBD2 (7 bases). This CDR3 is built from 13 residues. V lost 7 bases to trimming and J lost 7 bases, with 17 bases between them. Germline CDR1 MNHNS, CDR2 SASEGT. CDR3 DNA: TGTGCCAGCACCCTCGGGGGGCCCAGGGAGCAGTACTTC. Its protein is CASTLGGPREQYF.

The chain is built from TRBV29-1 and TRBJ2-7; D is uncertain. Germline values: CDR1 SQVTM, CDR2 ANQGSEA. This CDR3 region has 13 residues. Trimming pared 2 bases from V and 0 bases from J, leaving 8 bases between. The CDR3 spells CSVELTVSYEQYF. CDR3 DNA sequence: TGCAGCGTTGAACTGACGGTCTCCTACGAGCAGTACTTC.

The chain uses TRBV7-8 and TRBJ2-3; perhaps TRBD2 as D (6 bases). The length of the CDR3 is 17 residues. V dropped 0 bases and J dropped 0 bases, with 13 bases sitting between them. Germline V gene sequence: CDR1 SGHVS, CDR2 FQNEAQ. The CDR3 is CASSLAPRAGSTDTQYF. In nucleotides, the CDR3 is TGTGCCAGCAGCTTAGCCCCTAGGGCGGGAAGCACAGATACGCAGTATTTT.

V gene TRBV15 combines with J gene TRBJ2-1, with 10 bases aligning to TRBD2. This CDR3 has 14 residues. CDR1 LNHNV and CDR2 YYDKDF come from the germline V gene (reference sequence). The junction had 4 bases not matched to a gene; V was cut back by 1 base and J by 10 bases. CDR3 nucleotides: TGTGCCACCAGCAGAGGCGCTAGCGGGAGAGAGCAGTTCTTC. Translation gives CATSRGASGREQFF.

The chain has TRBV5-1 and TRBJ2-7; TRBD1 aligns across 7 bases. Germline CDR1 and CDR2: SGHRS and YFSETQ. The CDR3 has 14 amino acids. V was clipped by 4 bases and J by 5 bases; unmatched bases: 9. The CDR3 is CASSLRQGRDEQYF. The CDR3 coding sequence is TGCGCCAGCAGCCTGAGACAGGGTCGAGACGAGCAGTACTTC.

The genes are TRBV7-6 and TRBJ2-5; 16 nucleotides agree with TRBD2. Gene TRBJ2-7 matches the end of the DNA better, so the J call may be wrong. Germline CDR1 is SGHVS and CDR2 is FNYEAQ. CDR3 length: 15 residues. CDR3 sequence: CASSSGTSGGGEQYF. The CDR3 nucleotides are TGTGCCAGCAGCTCCGGGACTAGCGGGGGGGGCGAGCAGTACTTC.

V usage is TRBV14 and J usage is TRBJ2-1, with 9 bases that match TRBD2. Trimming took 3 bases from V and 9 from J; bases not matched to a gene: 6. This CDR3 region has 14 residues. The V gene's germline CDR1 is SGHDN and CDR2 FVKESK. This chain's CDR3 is CASSHLRGGTEQFF. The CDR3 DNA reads TGTGCCAGCAGCCATTTGCGGGGGGGCACTGAGCAGTTCTTC.

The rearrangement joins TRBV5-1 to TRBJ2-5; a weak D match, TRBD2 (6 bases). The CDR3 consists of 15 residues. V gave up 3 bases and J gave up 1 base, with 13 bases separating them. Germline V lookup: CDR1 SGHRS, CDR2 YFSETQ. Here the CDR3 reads CASSYNGGLQETQYF. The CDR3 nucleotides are TGCGCCAGCAGCTACAACGGGGGTCTCCAAGAGACCCAGTACTTC.

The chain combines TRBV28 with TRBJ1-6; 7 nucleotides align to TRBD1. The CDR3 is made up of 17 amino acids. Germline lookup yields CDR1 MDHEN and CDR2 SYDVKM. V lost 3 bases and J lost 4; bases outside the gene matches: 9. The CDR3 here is CASSLLSGGQYNSPLHF. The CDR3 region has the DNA TGTGCCAGCAGTTTGCTTTCCGGGGGACAGTATAATTCACCCCTCCACTTT.